The rows below give T cell receptor beta chains drawn from one sample of a study of blood T cell repertoires in COVID-19. Profiling relied on immunoSEQ multiplex PCR, and the TCRdb table lists in-frame clones only, not all of them. The sample has around 200,000 clones, 85% seen once; the top ten hold 15% to 20%. Sequencing input: PBMCs or T cells enriched from blood (not recorded which). These receptors originate from a man aged 35 to 55 who had recovered from COVID-19. Each CDR3 is given with its conserved first and last residue. The D gene is left open where the match is weak. Expanded clones are given a class, and other clones once, few, many or no size at all.

cdr3_nt cdr3_aa v_call clone_size j_call d_call
TGTGCCAGCACCCCGAGCGGGAAACACTATGGCTACACCTTC CASTPSGKHYGYTF TRBV7-9 . TRBJ1-2 .
TGTGCCAGCAGCACCCCCGGATGGACTTCCTCCTATGGCTACACCTTC CASSTPGWTSSYGYTF TRBV5-6 once TRBJ1-2 .
TGTGCCAGCTCACCCCTCGTGGCACAAAACGAGCAGTACTTC CASSPLVAQNEQYF TRBV18 once TRBJ2-7 .
TGTGCCAGCAGAGGGACAGGGGGCGCGAAGACCCAGTACTTC CASRGTGGAKTQYF TRBV6-5 . TRBJ2-5 TRBD1
TGTGCCACCAGTGACTCCGGGACAGTGCCAGATACGCAGTATTTT CATSDSGTVPDTQYF TRBV24-1 . TRBJ2-3 TRBD1
TGCGCCAGCAGCCAGCTAGCGGAAACTAGCACAGATACGCAGTATTTT CASSQLAETSTDTQYF TRBV4-1 . TRBJ2-3 TRBD2
TGTGCCAGCAGTTTTTCGGCTAACTATGGCTACACCTTC CASSFSANYGYTF TRBV27 . TRBJ1-2 .
TGCGCCAGCAGCCAAGAGGCCGGGACAGGGATTGAAGCTTTCTTT CASSQEAGTGIEAFF TRBV4-1 few TRBJ1-1 TRBD1
TGTGCCAGCAGCCTGGACAGGGGAAATCAGCCCCAGCATTTT CASSLDRGNQPQHF TRBV7-8 . TRBJ1-5 TRBD1
TGTGCCAGCAGCTTAAGCGGGTCCTATAATTCACCCCTCCACTTT CASSLSGSYNSPLHF TRBV11-2 few TRBJ1-6 .
TGTGCCAGCAGCGTAGTGGGTAGGAGGGATGAGCAGTTCTTC CASSVVGRRDEQFF TRBV9 . TRBJ2-1 .
TGTGCCAGCAGCTTCCGGGAGAGCGGTGGCGAGACCCAGTACTTC CASSFRESGGETQYF TRBV7-2 . TRBJ2-5 .
TGTGCCAGCAGTTTTTTCGGACTGCAGTACTTC CASSFFGLQYF TRBV27 once TRBJ2-7 .
TGTGCCAGCAGCTTGAGAGGACAGGGAAATGAAAAACTGTTTTTT CASSLRGQGNEKLFF TRBV5-6 . TRBJ1-4 TRBD1
TGCGCCAGCAGCCAAGTTACAGGGGCATCGAACACCGGGGAGCTGTTTTTT CASSQVTGASNTGELFF TRBV4-3 . TRBJ2-2 TRBD1
TGTGCCACCAGCTCGGGGAACACTGAAGCTTTCTTT CATSSGNTEAFF TRBV15 . TRBJ1-1 .
TGTGCCTGGAGTGTTCAAGGGGGGGGCCGGAATCAGCCCCAGCATTTT CAWSVQGGGRNQPQHF TRBV30 . TRBJ1-5 .
TGTGCCAGCAGCGGAGGTAACGAGCAGTACTTC CASSGGNEQYF TRBV7-6 . TRBJ2-7 .
TGTGCCAGCTCACGGGACAGGTCTGCGGAGCCCCAGCATTTT CASSRDRSAEPQHF TRBV18 . TRBJ1-5 TRBD1
TGCGCCAGCAGCTTACTAGCGGGGAGCTCCTACGAGCAGTACTTC CASSLLAGSSYEQYF TRBV5-1 few TRBJ2-7 TRBD2
TGCGCCAGCAGCCCCGGGACTAGCGACAGCGGGGAGCTGTTTTTT CASSPGTSDSGELFF TRBV5-1 . TRBJ2-2 TRBD2
TGTGCCAGCGGCAAACAGGGACAGCCGGGTGAAAAACTGTTTTTT CASGKQGQPGEKLFF TRBV2 few TRBJ1-4 TRBD1
TGTGCCAGCAGCAAGGGACAGGGGTTTCCCTACGAGCAGTACTTC CASSKGQGFPYEQYF TRBV9 . TRBJ2-7 TRBD1
TGCGCCAGCAGCCAAGGGGCGGGGTATATTTCTGAAGCTTTCTTT CASSQGAGYISEAFF TRBV4-1 few TRBJ1-1 .
TGTGCCATCAGTGCAACTTCAACTGAAGCTTTCTTT CAISATSTEAFF TRBV10-3 . TRBJ1-1 .
TGTGCCAGCAGCCAAGTCCTACTAAGCTCCTACAATGAGCAGTTCTTC CASSQVLLSSYNEQFF TRBV3-1/TRBV3-2 . TRBJ2-1 .
TGCGCCAGCAGCCCCTCGTACCCAGGGGGCGAACGGTACAATGAGCAGTTCTTC CASSPSYPGGERYNEQFF TRBV4-3 . TRBJ2-1 TRBD1
TGTGCCAGCTCACCACCCTCACAGGGGGAGAATGAGCAGTTCTTC CASSPPSQGENEQFF TRBV18 . TRBJ2-1 TRBD1
TGCGCCAGCAGTGAGGCGGGCAGAAATCAGCCCCAGCATTTT CASSEAGRNQPQHF TRBV10-2 once TRBJ1-5 .
TGTGCCAGCAGTCGAACTAGCGGACTCACCAATGAGCAGTTCTTC CASSRTSGLTNEQFF TRBV11-1 . TRBJ2-1 TRBD2
TGTGCCAGCAGCTTAGATTCATGGGCAGGGAAATCTGAAGCTTTCTTT CASSLDSWAGKSEAFF TRBV11-2 . TRBJ1-1 .
TGTGCCAGCAGCTTAGCGTATGGGGATTCGAGGGACAGCAAAGCTTTCTTT CASSLAYGDSRDSKAFF TRBV7-9 . TRBJ1-1 TRBD1
TGCGCCAGCAGCGGAAAGGACAACGGGAACACTGAAGCTTTCTTT CASSGKDNGNTEAFF TRBV5-1 . TRBJ1-1 .
TGTGCCAGCAGCCTAACAGGGGCAACTAATGAAAAACTGTTTTTT CASSLTGATNEKLFF TRBV28 . TRBJ1-4 TRBD1
TGCAGCGTTGGACATGGATCTCCTGAAAAACTGTTTTTT CSVGHGSPEKLFF TRBV29-1 . TRBJ1-4 .
TGTGCCAGCAGTGACTCGGCGGGATCCTTCAATGAGCAGTTCTTC CASSDSAGSFNEQFF TRBV6-4 . TRBJ2-1 .
TGTGCCAGCAGCCCCCCCGGATGGCTGGCGGGAGTAGCCGGGGAGCTGTTTTTT CASSPPGWLAGVAGELFF TRBV7-2 . TRBJ2-2 TRBD2
TGTGCCAGCTCACTACAGGGTCTCACTGAAGCTTTCTTT CASSLQGLTEAFF TRBV18 . TRBJ1-1 .
TGTGCCAGCTCACTCGGACTAGCGGGAGCCGAGCAGTACTTC CASSLGLAGAEQYF TRBV18 . TRBJ2-7 TRBD2
TGTGCCAGCAGCCAAGAGGAGGAGGGGACTGAAGCTTTCTTT CASSQEEEGTEAFF TRBV4-2 . TRBJ1-1 .
TGCGCCAGCAGAAAGGACAGTACTTTCGCTGAAGCTTTCTTT CASRKDSTFAEAFF TRBV5-1 . TRBJ1-1 .
TGTGCCAGCAGTGAAATCGGGGGAGCCTATGGCTACACCTTC CASSEIGGAYGYTF TRBV6-1 . TRBJ1-2 .
TGTGCCAGCACCGGATCTAGCGGGAGCTACAATGAGCAGTTCTTC CASTGSSGSYNEQFF TRBV9 . TRBJ2-1 TRBD2
TGTGCCAGTGGGACTAGCGGGACCTCCTACGAGCAGTACTTC CASGTSGTSYEQYF TRBV19 . TRBJ2-7 TRBD2
TGTGCCAGCAGTTTATCGGTGGGGGGGAATGAAAAACTGTTTTTT CASSLSVGGNEKLFF TRBV27 . TRBJ1-4 .
TGCAGTGCTAGAATAGACAATGGCTACACCTTC CSARIDNGYTF TRBV20-1 once TRBJ1-2 .